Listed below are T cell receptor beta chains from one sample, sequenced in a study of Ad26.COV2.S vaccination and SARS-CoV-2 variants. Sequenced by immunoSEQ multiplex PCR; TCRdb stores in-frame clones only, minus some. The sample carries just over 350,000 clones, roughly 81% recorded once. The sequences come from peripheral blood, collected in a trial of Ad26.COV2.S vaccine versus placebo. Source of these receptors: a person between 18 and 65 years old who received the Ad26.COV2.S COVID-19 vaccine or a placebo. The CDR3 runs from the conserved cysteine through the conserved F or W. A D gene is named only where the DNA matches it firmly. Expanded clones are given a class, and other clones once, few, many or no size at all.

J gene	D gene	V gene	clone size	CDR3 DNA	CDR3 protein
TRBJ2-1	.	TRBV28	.	TGTGCCAGCAAGGGCTCGAGCTCCTACAATGAGCAGTTCTTC	CASKGSSSYNEQFF
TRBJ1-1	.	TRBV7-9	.	TGTGCCAGCAGCTTAGGGGTCACTGAAGCTTTCTTT	CASSLGVTEAFF
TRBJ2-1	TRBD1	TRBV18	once	TGTGCCAGCTCACCGGACAGGACCCGGGCGGGGCAGTTCTTC	CASSPDRTRAGQFF
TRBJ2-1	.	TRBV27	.	TGTGCCAGCAGTTTACCGAACAATGAGCAGTTCTTC	CASSLPNNEQFF
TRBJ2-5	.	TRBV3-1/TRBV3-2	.	TGTGCCAGCAGCCAATCTTGGGGGACGGAGACCCAGTACTTC	CASSQSWGTETQYF
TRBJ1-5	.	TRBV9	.	TGTGCCAGCAGCCAGCGGGGGCTCGATCAGCCCCAGCATTTT	CASSQRGLDQPQHF
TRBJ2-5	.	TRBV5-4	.	TGTGCCAGCAGCTTTCCCCAAGAGACCCAGTACTTC	CASSFPQETQYF
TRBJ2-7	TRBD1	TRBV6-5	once	TGTGCCAGCAGTTACGCCGGGACAGGGGTCTACGAGCAGTACTTC	CASSYAGTGVYEQYF
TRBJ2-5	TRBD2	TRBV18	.	TGTGCCAGCTCAGCGGGAGGGATAGAGACCCAGTACTTC	CASSAGGIETQYF
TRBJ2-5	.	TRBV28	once	TGTGCCAGCAGCCCAGGGGCCACGGGGACCCAGTACTTC	CASSPGATGTQYF
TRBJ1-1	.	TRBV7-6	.	TGTGCCAGCAGCTTAGATGGGGTAGCCACTGAAGCTTTCTTT	CASSLDGVATEAFF
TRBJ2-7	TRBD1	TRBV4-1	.	TGCGCCAGCAGCCAAGATATCCAGGGGGCCTACGAGCAGTACTTC	CASSQDIQGAYEQYF
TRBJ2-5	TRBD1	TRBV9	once	TGTGCCAGCAGCGTAGATAACAGGGGGCGCGTGGAGACCCAGTACTTC	CASSVDNRGRVETQYF
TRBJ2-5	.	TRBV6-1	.	TGTGCCAGCAGTGAAGCGGAGACCCAGTACTTC	CASSEAETQYF
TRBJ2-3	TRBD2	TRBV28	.	TGTGCCAGCAGTTTCGGGACTAGCGGGAGAGCAGATACGCAGTATTTT	CASSFGTSGRADTQYF
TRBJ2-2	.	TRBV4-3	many	TGCGCCAGCAGCCAAGAAGGTCAAGGACCCTTCGCGAACACCGGGGAGCTGTTTTTT	CASSQEGQGPFANTGELFF
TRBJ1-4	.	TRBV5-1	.	TGCGCCAGCAGCTTGGGGCAGGGCGGATCGGGTGAAAAACTGTTTTTT	CASSLGQGGSGEKLFF
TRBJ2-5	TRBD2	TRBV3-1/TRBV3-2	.	TGTGCCAGCAGCCAAGCGGGACTAGCGGCCCAGTACTTC	CASSQAGLAAQYF
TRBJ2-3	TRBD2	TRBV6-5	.	TGTGCCAGCCGAAATAGCGGGAGAGATACGCAGTATTTT	CASRNSGRDTQYF
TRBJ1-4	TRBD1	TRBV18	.	TGTGCCAGCTCACCAGGGACAGGGGCAACTAATGAAAAACTGTTTTTT	CASSPGTGATNEKLFF
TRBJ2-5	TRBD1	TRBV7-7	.	TGTGCTAGCAGCTTTTCCGGGACAGGGGGAGAGACCCAGTACTTC	CASSFSGTGGETQYF
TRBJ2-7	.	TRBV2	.	TGTGCCAGCAGTGCCACTAGTGCCCGCTACGAGCAGTACTTC	CASSATSARYEQYF
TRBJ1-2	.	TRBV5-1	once	TGCGCCAGCAGCAACCCGACGGTCTACTATGGCTACACCTTC	CASSNPTVYYGYTF
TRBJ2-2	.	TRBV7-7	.	TGTGCTAGCAGCTTAGTCGCGGGGGCAAACACCGGGGAGCTGTTTTTT	CASSLVAGANTGELFF